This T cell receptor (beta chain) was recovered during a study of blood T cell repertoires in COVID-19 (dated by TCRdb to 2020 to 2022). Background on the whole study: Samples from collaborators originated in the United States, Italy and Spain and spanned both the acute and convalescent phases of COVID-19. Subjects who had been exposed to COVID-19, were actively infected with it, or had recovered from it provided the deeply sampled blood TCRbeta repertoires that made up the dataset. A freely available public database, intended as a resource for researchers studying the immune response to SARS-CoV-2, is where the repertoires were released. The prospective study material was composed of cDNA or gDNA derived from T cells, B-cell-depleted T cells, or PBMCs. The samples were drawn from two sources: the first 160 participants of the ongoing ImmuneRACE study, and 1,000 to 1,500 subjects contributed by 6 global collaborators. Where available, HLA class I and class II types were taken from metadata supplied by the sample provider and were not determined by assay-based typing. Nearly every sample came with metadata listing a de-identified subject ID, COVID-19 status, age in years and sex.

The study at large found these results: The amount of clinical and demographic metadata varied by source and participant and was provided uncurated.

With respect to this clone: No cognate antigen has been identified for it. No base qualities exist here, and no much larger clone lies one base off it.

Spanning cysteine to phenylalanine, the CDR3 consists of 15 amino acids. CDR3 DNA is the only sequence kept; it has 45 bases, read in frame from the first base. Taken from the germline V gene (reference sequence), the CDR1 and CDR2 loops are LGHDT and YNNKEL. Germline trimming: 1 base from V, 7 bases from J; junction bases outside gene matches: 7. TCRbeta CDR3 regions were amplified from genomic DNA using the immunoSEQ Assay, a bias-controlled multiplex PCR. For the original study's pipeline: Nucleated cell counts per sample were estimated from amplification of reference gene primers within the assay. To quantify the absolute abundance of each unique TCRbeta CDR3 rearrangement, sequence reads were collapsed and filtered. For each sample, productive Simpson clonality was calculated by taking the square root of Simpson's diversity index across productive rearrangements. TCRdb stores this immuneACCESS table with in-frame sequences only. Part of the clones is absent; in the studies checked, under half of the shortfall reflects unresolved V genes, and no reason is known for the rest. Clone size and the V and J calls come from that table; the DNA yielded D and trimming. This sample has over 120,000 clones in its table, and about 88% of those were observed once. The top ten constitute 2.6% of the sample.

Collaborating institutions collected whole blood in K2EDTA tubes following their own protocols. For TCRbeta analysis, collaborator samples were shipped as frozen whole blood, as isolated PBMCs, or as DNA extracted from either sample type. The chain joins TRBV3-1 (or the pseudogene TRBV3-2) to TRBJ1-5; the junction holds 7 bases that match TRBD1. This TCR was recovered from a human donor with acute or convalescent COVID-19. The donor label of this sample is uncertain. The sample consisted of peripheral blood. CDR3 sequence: CASSQGRGDKQPQHF. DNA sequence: TGTGCCAGCAGCCAAGGCAGGGGGGATAAGCAGCCCCAGCATTTT.